This TCR beta chain was obtained from a study of T cell repertoires in cytomegalovirus infection. The wider study: Matching HLA type and CMV infection were both indicated by public TCR beta signatures.

This clonotype was seen many times. Antigen unknown. Study-level findings and limits: The cumulative frequency of public TCR beta families distinguished individuals who carried CMV together with the relevant HLA. Predominance within the ex vivo response was attributable to HLA-C-restricted CMV-specific TCR beta clonotypes.

TCRdb fed the reads into MiXCR, producing one record per CDR3 protein. The sample lists roughly 720,000 distinct CDR3 sequences; roughly a third were seen once. Germline V lookup: CDR1 SGHVS, CDR2 FQNEAQ. After removal of 0 bases from V and 4 bases from J, the junction contained 5 bases not matched to a gene. CDR3 length: 16 residues. The receptor was derived from a human donor in good health (CMV status not recorded). Some clones in this sample may be carry-over from other donors' samples. The sample was PBMCs. V and J are TRBV7-8 and TRBJ1-4; 7 bases fit TRBD1. The CDR3 bases are TGTGCCAGCAGCTTAGCCAGGGGGAGCCTTAATGAAAAACTGTTTTTT. Amino acids: CASSLARGSLNEKLFF.